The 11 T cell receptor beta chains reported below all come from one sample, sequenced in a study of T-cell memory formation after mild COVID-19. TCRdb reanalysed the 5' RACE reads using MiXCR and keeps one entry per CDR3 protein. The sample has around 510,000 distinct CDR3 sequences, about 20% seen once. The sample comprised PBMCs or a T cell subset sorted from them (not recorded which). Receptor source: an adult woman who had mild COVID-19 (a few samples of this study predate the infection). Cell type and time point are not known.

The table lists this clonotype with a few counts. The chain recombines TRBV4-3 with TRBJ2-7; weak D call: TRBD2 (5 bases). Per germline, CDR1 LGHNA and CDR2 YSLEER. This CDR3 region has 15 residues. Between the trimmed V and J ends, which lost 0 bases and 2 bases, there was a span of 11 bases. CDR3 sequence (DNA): TGCGCCAGCAGCCAAGAGGAGGAGGCGCCCTACGAGCAGTACTTC. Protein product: CASSQEEEAPYEQYF.

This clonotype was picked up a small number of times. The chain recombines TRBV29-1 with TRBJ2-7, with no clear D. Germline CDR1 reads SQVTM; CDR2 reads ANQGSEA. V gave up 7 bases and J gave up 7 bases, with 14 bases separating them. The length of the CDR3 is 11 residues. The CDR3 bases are TGCAGCGCCGCAGTCGGACCGGAGCAGTACTTC. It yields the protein CSAAVGPEQYF.

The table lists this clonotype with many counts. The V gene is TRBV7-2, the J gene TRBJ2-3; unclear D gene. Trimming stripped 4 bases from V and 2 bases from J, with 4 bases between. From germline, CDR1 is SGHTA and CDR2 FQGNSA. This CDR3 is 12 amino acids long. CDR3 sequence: CASSSYTDTQYF. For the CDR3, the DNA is TGTGCCAGCAGCTCGTACACAGATACGCAGTATTTT.

The CDR3 sequence is CASSLAGRTTGELFF. CDR3 nucleotides: TGTGCCAGCAGTTTAGCTGGTCGGACCACCGGGGAGCTGTTTTTT. The rearrangement links TRBV12-3 or TRBV12-4 to TRBJ2-2; D ambiguous. Trimming cost V 0 bases and J 4 bases, with 9 bases left between them. CDR3 length equals 15 residues.

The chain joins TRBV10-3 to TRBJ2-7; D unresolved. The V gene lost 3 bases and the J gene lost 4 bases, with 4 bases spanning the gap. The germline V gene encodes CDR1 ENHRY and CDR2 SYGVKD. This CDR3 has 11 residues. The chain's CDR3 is CAISDRYEQYF. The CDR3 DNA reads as TGTGCCATCAGTGATAGGTACGAGCAGTACTTC.

This CDR3 reads CASSVVDNTQYF. The CDR3, as DNA: TGTGCCAGCAGCGTAGTGGATAATACGCAGTATTTT. The genes are TRBV9 and TRBJ2-3, with D unresolved. CDR3 size: 12 residues. V was trimmed by 0 bases and J by 7 bases, leaving 6 bases between them. CDR1 SGDLS and CDR2 YYNGEE come from the germline V gene.

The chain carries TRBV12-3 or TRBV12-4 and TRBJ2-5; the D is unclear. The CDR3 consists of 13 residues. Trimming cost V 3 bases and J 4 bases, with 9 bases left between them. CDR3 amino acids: CASSFVGLETQYF. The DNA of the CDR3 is TGTGCCAGCAGTTTTGTAGGGTTAGAGACCCAGTACTTC.

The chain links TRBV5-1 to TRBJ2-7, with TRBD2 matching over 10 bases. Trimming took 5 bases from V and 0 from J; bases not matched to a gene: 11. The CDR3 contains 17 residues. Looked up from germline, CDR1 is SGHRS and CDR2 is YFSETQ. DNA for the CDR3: TGCGCCAGCAGGCCCCGGACTAGCGGAGAATACTCCTACGAGCAGTACTTC. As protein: CASRPRTSGEYSYEQYF. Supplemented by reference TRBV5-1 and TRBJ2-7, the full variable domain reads KAGVTQTPRYLIKTRGQQVTLSCSPISGHRSVSWYQQTPGQGLQFLFEYFSETQRNKGNFPGRFSGRQFSNSRSEMNVSTLELGDSALYLCASRPRTSGEYSYEQYFGPGTRLTVT.

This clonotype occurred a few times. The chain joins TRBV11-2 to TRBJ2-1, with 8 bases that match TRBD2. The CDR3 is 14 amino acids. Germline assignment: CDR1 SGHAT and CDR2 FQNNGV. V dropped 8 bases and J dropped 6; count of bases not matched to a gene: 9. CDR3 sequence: CASHRGGGGNEQFF. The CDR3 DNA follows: TGTGCCAGCCACCGGGGGGGAGGGGGCAATGAGCAGTTCTTC.

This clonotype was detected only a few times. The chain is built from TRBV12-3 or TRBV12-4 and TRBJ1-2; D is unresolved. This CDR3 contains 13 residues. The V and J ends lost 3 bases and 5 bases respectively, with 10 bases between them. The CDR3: CASSFGSAYGYTF. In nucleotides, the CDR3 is TGTGCCAGCAGTTTTGGTTCGGCTTATGGCTACACCTTC.

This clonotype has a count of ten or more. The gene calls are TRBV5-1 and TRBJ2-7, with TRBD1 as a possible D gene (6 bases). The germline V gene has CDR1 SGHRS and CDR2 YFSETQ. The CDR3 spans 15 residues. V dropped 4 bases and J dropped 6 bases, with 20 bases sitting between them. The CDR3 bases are TGCGCCAGCAGCACCATTGGGACCCAAGGGGGCGAGCAGTACTTC. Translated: CASSTIGTQGGEQYF.